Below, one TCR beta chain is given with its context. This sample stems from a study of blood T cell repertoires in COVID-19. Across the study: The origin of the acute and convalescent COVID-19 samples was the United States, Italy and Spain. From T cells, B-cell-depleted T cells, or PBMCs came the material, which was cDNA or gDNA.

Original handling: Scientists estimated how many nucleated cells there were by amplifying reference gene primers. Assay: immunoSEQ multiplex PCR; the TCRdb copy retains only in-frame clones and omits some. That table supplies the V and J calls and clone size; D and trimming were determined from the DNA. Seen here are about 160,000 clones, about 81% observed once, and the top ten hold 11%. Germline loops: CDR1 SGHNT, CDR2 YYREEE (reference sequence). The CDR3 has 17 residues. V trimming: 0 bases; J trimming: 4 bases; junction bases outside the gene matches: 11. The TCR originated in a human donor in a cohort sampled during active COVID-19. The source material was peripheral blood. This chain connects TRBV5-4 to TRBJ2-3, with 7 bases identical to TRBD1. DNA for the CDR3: TGTGCCAGCAGCTTGGGGGGGTCGAGGGGGCGCGCAGATACGCAGTATTTT. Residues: CASSLGGSRGRADTQYF.